A single sample is the source of the 3 T cell receptor beta chains below, sequenced in a study of CD8+ T cells in alopecia areata. In each case, RNA was isolated and then reverse transcribed into cDNA as the sequencing template. Here immunoSEQ multiplex PCR was the method, and the copy in TCRdb shows in-frame clones only, minus some. Singletons are absent from the sample, which has under 350,000 clones. Markers including CD4, CD8alpha, NKG2D and NKG2ACE guided sorting of pooled cutaneous lymph node cells. Sequencing used CD4+ T cells sorted from a lymph node. These receptors originate from a C3H/HeJ mouse with alopecia areata. This strain has MHC haplotype H2-k.

About this clone itself: Germline and genes here are mouse. Sequencing ends 4 residues short of the CDR3 end; the germline J gene provides the rest. The chain carries TRBV12-1 and TRBJ2-5, with 8 nucleotides matching TRBD2. CDR3 length equals 14 residues. CDR1 SGHSN and CDR2 HYEKVE come from the germline V gene. CDR3 DNA, as far as it was read: TGTGCCAGCTCTCTCGGGGGGGCGAGAGAC. Translating it yields CASSLGGARD. The whole CDR3 sequence reads CASSLGGARDTQYF.

On this clone: These gene names are mouse names. The read ends 4 residues shy of where the CDR3 ends; the end is completed using the germline J gene. This sequence joins TRBV19 and TRBJ2-7; 11 bases map to TRBD1. Germline loops: CDR1 FNHDT, CDR2 SITEND (reference sequence). The CDR3 spans 14 residues. The CDR3 reads CASSDRGREDEQYF. CDR3 DNA (partial): TGTGCCAGCTCGGACAGGGGGCGAGAGGAT.

In the case of this clone: Germline and genes here are mouse. Coverage ceases 4 residues before the CDR3 finishes, and the germline J gene fills in the end. Within the sample, other DNA sequences also encode this same CDR3. J is TRBJ2-5 and V is TRBV5; D is ambiguous. V was cut by 1 base and J by 2 bases, with 4 bases left in between. This CDR3 has 13 residues. Germline values: CDR1 LGHNA, CDR2 YNLKQL (reference sequence). The DNA read from the CDR3 is TGTGCCAGCAGCCAAGGGTTCCAAGAC. It is translated as CASSQGFQD. The entire CDR3 protein is CASSQGFQDTQYF.